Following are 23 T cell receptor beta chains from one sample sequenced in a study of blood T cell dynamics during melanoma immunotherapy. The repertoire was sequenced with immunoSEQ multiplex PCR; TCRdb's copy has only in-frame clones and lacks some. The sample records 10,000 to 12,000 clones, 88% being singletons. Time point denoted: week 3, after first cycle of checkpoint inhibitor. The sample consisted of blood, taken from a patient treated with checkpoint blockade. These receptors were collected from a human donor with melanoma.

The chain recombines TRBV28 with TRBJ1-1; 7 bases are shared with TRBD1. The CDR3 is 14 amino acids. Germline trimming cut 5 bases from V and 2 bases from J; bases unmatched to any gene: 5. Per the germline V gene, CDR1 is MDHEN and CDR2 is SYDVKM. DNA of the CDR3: TGTGCCAGCAGTGCCAGGGGGGCAAACACTGAAGCTTTCTTT. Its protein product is CASSARGANTEAFF. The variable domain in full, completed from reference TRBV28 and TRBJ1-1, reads DVKVTQSSRYLVKRTGEKVFLECVQDMDHENMFWYRQDPGLGLRLIYFSYDVKMKEKGDIPEGYSVSREKKERFSLILESASTNQTSMYLCASSARGANTEAFFGQGTRLTVV.

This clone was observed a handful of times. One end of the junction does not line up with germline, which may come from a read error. CDR3 nucleotides: TGTGCCAGTAGAATAGAAAACTATGGCTACACCTTC. It specifies CASRIENYGYTF. The chain joins TRBV19 to TRBJ1-2, with unresolved D. Germline V lookup: CDR1 LNHDA, CDR2 SQIVND (reference sequence). CDR3 length: 12 amino acids.

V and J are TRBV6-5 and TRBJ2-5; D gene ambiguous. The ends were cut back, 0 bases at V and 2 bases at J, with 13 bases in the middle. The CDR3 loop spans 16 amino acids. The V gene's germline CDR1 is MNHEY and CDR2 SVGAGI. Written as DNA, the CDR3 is TGTGCCAGCAGTTACTCAGGATTTCTTCCTCAAGAGACCCAGTACTTC. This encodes CASSYSGFLPQETQYF.

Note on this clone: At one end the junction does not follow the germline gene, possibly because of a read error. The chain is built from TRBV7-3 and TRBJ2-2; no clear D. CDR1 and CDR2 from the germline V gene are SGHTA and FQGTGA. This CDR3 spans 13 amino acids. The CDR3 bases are TGTGCCAGCAGCTCAACGAAAACCGGGGAGCTGTTTTTT. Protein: CASSSTKTGELFF.

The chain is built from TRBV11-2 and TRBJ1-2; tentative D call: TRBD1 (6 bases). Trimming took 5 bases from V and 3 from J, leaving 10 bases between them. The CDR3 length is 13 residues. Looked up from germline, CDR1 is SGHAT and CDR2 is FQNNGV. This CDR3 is CASSPGEYYGYTF. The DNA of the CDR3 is TGTGCCAGCAGCCCAGGGGAGTACTATGGCTACACCTTC.

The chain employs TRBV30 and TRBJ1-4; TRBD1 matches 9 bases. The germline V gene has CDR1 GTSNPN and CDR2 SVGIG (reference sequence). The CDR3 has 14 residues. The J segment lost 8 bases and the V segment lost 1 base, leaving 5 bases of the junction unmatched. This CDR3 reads CAWSGTGVSEKLFF. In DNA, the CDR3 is TGTGCCTGGAGTGGGACAGGGGTGTCGGAAAAACTGTTTTTT.

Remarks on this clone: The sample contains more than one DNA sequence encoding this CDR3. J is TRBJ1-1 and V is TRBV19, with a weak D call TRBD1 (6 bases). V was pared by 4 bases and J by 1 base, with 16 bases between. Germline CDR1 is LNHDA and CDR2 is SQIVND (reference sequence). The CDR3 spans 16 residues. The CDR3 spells CASSRPWTAGNTEAFF. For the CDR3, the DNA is TGTGCCAGTAGTAGGCCTTGGACAGCTGGGAACACTGAAGCTTTCTTT.

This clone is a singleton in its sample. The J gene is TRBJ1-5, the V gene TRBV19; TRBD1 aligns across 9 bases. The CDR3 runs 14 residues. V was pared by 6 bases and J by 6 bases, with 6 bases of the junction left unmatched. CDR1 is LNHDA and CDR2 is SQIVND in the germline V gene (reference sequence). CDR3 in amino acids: CASSPTGGSQPQHF. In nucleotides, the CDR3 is TGTGCCAGTAGCCCAACAGGGGGCAGTCAGCCCCAGCATTTT. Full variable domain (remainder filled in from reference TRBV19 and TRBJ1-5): DGGITQSPKYLFRKEGQNVTLSCEQNLNHDAMYWYRQDPGQGLRLIYYSQIVNDFQKGDIAEGYSVSREKKESFPLTVTSAQKNPTAFYLCASSPTGGSQPQHFGDGTRLSIL.

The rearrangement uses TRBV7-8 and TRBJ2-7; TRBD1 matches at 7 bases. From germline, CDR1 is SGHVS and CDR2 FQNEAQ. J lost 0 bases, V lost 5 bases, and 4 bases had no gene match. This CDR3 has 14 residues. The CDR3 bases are TGTGCCAGCAGCGCACGACAGGGCTCCTACGAGCAGTACTTC. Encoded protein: CASSARQGSYEQYF.

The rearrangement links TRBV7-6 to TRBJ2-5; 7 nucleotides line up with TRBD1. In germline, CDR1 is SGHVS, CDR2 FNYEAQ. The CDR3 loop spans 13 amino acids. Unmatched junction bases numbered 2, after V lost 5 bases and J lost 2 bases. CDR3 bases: TGTGCCAGCAGCAGGGGGCGGCAAGAGACCCAGTACTTC. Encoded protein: CASSRGRQETQYF.

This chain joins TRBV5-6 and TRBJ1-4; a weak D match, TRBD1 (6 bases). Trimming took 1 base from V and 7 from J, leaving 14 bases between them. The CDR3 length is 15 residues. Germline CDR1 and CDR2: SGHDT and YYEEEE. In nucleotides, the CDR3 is TGTGCCAGCAGCTTGACGACAGGTTCGGGTGAAAAACTGTTTTTT. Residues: CASSLTTGSGEKLFF.

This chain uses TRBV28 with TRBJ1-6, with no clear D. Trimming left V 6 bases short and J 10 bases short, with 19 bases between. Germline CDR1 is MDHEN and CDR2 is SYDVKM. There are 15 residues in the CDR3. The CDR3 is CASRTPAAPRSPLHF. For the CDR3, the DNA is TGTGCCAGCAGAACCCCTGCGGCACCCCGCTCACCCCTCCACTTT.

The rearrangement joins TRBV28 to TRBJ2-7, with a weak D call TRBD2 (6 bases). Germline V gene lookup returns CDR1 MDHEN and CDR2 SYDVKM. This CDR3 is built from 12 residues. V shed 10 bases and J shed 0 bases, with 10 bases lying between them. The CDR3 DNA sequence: TGTGCCACCGGGCGGGGCTCCTACGAGCAGTACTTC. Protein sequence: CATGRGSYEQYF.

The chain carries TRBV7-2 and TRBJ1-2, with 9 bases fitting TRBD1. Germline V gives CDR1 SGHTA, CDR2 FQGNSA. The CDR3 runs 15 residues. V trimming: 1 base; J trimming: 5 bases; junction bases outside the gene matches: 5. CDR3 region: CASSLGQGGLYGYTF. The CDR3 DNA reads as TGTGCCAGCAGCTTAGGACAGGGGGGGCTTTATGGCTACACCTTC.

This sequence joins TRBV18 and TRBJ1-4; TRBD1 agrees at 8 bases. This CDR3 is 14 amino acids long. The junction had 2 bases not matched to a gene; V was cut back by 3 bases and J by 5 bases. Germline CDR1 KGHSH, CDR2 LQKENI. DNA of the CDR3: TGTGCCAGCTCACCCTGGACAGGGAATGAAAAACTGTTTTTT. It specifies CASSPWTGNEKLFF.

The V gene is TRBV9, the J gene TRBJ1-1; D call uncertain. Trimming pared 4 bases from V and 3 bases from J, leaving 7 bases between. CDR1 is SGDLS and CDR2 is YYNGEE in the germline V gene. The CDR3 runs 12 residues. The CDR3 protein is CASSPWDTEAFF. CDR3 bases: TGTGCCAGCAGCCCTTGGGACACTGAAGCTTTCTTT.

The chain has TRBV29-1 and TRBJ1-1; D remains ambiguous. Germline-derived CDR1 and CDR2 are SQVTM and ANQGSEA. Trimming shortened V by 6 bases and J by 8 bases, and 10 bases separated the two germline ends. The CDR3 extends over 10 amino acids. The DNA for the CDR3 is TGCAGCGTAAGGAGGTCGGAAGCTTTCTTT. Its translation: CSVRRSEAFF. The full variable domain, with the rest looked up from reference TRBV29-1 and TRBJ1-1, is SAVISQKPSRDICQRGTSLTIQCQVDSQVTMMFWYRQQPGQSLTLIATANQGSEATYESGFVIDKFPISRPNLTFSTLTVSNMSPEDSSIYLCSVRRSEAFFGQGTRLTVV.

The CDR3 protein is CASSFAVFGPKTGPSSYNSPLHF. CDR3 nucleotides: TGTGCCAGCAGTTTCGCGGTGTTTGGCCCAAAGACAGGGCCGAGCTCCTATAATTCACCCCTCCACTTT. The V and J genes are TRBV27 and TRBJ1-6, with 7 bases lining up with TRBD1. Trimming removed 3 bases from V and 0 bases from J; junction bases left unmatched: 23. This CDR3 region has 23 residues. The germline V gene has CDR1 MNHEY and CDR2 SMNVEV (reference sequence).

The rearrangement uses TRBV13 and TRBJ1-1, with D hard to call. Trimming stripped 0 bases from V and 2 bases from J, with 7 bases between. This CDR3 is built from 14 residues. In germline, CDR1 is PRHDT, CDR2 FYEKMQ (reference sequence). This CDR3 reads CASSLGTPNTEAFF. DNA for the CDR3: TGTGCCAGCAGCTTAGGTACCCCTAACACTGAAGCTTTCTTT.

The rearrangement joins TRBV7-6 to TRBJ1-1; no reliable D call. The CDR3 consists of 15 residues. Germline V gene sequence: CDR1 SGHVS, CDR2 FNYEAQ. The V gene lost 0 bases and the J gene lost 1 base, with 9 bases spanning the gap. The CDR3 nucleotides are TGTGCCAGCAGCTTAGCCCGCAGTAGGAACACTGAAGCTTTCTTT. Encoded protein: CASSLARSRNTEAFF.

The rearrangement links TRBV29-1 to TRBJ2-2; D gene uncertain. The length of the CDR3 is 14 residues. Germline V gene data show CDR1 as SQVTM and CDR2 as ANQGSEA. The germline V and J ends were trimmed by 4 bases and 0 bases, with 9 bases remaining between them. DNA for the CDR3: TGCAGCGTTGGGTCCCACACGAACACCGGGGAGCTGTTTTTT. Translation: CSVGSHTNTGELFF.

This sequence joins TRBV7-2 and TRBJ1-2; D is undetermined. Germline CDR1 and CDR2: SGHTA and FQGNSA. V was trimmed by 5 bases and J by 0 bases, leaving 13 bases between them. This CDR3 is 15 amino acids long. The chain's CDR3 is CASSSQPSSNYGYTF. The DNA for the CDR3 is TGTGCCAGCAGCAGCCAACCATCCTCTAACTATGGCTACACCTTC.

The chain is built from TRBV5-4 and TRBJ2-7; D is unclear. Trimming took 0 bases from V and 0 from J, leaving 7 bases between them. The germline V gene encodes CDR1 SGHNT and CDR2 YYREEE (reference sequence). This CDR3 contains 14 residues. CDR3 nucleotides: TGTGCCAGCAGCTTGGACGCACGCTCCTACGAGCAGTACTTC. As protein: CASSLDARSYEQYF.